There are many counts of the clone carrying this T cell receptor beta chain. Its antigen is unidentified. As for the cDNA, it was generated by 5'RACE with 10-nucleotide random UMIs. TCRdb recomputed calls from the 5' RACE reads with MiXCR, one row per CDR3 protein. The sample yields more than 30,000 distinct CDR3 sequences, less than 15% seen once. The source of the sample is a study of neurological immune-mediated disorders. Overall study findings and caveats: Expanded clones shared no CDR3 amino acid sequences across subjects, suggesting private repertoires in all groups.

The J segment lost 9 bases and the V segment lost 4 bases, leaving 4 bases of the junction unmatched. CDR1 SNHLY and CDR2 FYNNEI come from the germline V gene. The CDR3 covers 13 residues. Noted time point: technical triplicate 2. The cell input for sorted libraries was 1 million, and those cells were CD4+ or CD8+ T cells. The sample comprised CD4+ T cells from blood. This clonotype was sampled from a female donor with HTLV-1-associated myelopathy (HAM/TSP). The J gene is TRBJ2-1, the V gene TRBV2; 9 bases agree with TRBD2. The DNA for the CDR3 is TGTGCCAGCAGTGGGCTAGCGGGACTTGAGCAGTTCTTC. This sequence encodes CASSGLAGLEQFF.